The present TCR beta chain was sequenced within a study of brain T cells in children with intractable seizures. Germline CDR1 SGHTS, CDR2 YDEGEE. Losses at the gene ends were 1 base for V and 10 bases for J; bases not matched to a gene: 10. The CDR3 is 15 residues long. This table comes from immunoSEQ multiplex PCR, and its TCRdb copy is limited to in-frame clones, with some not included. The data hold 340,000 or so clones, with about 93% observed a single time. Time point specified: blood from clinic visit 5 months post-surgery; TSC patient then seizure free. The receptor was isolated from a boy less than two years old with tuberous sclerosis and intractable seizures. The chain combines TRBV5-8 with TRBJ2-3; 9 bases fit TRBD1. Sequencing was performed on peripheral blood, taken around 5 months after surgery. CDR3 DNA: TGTGCCAGCAGCTTGACCCGGACAGGGGCACTGCCGCAGTATTTT. This codes for CASSLTRTGALPQYF.